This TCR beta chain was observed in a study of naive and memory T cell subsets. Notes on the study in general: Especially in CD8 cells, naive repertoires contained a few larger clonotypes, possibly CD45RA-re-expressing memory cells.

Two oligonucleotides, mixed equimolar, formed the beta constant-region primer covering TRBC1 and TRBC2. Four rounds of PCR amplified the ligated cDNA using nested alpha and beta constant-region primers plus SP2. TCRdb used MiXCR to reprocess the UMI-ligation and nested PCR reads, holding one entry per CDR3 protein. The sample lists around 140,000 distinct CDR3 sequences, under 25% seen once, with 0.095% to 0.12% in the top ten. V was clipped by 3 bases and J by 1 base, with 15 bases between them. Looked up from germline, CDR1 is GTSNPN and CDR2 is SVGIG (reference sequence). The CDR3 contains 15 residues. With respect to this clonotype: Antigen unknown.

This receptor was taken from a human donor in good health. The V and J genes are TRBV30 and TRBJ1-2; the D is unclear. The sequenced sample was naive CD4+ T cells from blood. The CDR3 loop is CAWRPPLTVNYGYTF. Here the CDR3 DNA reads TGTGCCTGGAGGCCCCCTTTGACGGTTAACTATGGCTACACCTTC.